Below, 32 T cell receptor beta chains from the same sample are listed, as sequenced in a study of siplizumab effects on memory and regulatory T cells (dated by TCRdb to the late 2010s). Receptor amplification or capture employed the immunoSEQ multiplex PCR assay. Drawn from immuneACCESS, this table holds only the in-frame rearrangements with V and J called that TCRdb kept. Clones are partly lost; checked studies trace under half to an unresolved V gene and leave the rest unexplained. The table for this sample lists fewer than 100,000 clones; 94% of them were counted only once. The top ten clonotypes cover around 0.3% of the sample. The sample consisted of non-Treg CD4+ T cells sorted from blood. The cell subset or site tag for this specimen amounts to: FACS-sorted unstimulated CD4+ non-regulatory T cells. Receptor source: a human donor in good health.

This rearrangement joins TRBV6-5 to TRBJ2-5, with 7 bases aligning to TRBD2. The last part of the DNA fits TRBJ2-7 better; the J call may be wrong. CDR1 MNHEY and CDR2 SVGAGI come from the germline V gene. The CDR3 is 13 residues long. This chain's CDR3 is CASSYGRGYEQYF. The DNA for the CDR3 is TGTGCCAGCAGTTACGGGCGGGGGTACGAGCAGTACTTC.

This clone was recorded once. The chain recombines TRBV27 with TRBJ2-1; TRBD2 matches 12 bases. This CDR3 region has 15 residues. From germline, CDR1 is MNHEY and CDR2 SMNVEV (reference sequence). J was trimmed by 7 bases and V by 3 bases; bases with no gene match: 4. The CDR3 sequence is CASSFGTSGFNEQFF. DNA of the CDR3: TGTGCCAGCAGTTTCGGGACTAGCGGGTTTAATGAGCAGTTCTTC.

CDR3 in amino acids: CASSATGGTEAFF. The CDR3 coding sequence is TGTGCCAGCAGTGCAACAGGGGGCACTGAAGCTTTCTTT. The chain is built from TRBV6-4 and TRBJ1-1, with 8 bases lining up with TRBD1. This CDR3 region has 13 residues. Germline V gene sequence: CDR1 MRHNA, CDR2 SNTAGT. V shed 4 bases, J shed 4 bases, and the junction held 2 bases outside the gene matches.

The chain's CDR3 is CASSLDRRRGELFF. For the CDR3, the DNA is TGTGCCAGCAGCTTAGATCGACGGCGCGGGGAGCTGTTTTTT. V is TRBV7-3 and J is TRBJ2-2, with D hard to call. Germline values: CDR1 SGHTA, CDR2 FQGTGA. This CDR3 region has 14 residues. Trimming took 2 bases from V and 7 from J, leaving 11 bases between them.

J is TRBJ2-1 and V is TRBV7-2; no clear D. Germline CDR1 reads SGHTA; CDR2 reads FQGNSA. Trimming left V 0 bases short and J 7 bases short, with 16 bases between. This CDR3 is built from 16 residues. The DNA for the CDR3 is TGTGCCAGCAGCTTAGCCCGAACGGACGGCAGGAATGAGCAGTTCTTC. It encodes CASSLARTDGRNEQFF.

The chain carries TRBV6-1 and TRBJ1-3; a possible D gene is TRBD1 (6 bases). The CDR3 has 15 residues. The germline V and J ends were trimmed by 0 bases and 3 bases, with 9 bases remaining between them. CDR1 is MNHNS and CDR2 is SASEGT in the germline V gene. CDR3 protein: CASSEAWGRGNTIYF. CDR3 sequence (DNA): TGTGCCAGCAGTGAAGCTTGGGGGCGTGGAAACACCATATATTTT.

J is TRBJ2-5 and V is TRBV5-4; D uncertain. V dropped 7 bases and J dropped 7 bases, with 23 bases sitting between them. This CDR3 spans 15 amino acids. Looked up from germline, CDR1 is SGHNT and CDR2 is YYREEE (reference sequence). CDR3 residues: CASRAIGASRPTQYF. DNA of the CDR3: TGTGCCAGCCGGGCTATAGGCGCCTCACGGCCGACCCAGTACTTC.

This sequence joins TRBV19 and TRBJ1-5, with D possibly TRBD1 on 6 matching bases. V gave up 5 bases and J gave up 4 bases, with 9 bases separating them. The CDR3 totals 13 residues. Germline assignment: CDR1 LNHDA and CDR2 SQIVND (reference sequence). CDR3 sequence reads: CASSLGANQPQHF. The DNA for the CDR3 is TGTGCCAGTAGTTTGGGGGCTAATCAGCCCCAGCATTTT.

The chain couples TRBV5-1 to TRBJ2-1, with 7 bases aligning to TRBD1. CDR3 length: 15 amino acids. V gave up 2 bases and J gave up 9 bases; unmatched junction bases: 11. In germline, CDR1 is SGHRS, CDR2 YFSETQ. The CDR3 loop is CASSLGGLDWGEQFF. DNA for the CDR3: TGCGCCAGCAGCTTAGGGGGCCTGGACTGGGGTGAGCAGTTCTTC.

The gene calls are TRBV4-2 and TRBJ2-1; 7 nucleotides match TRBD2. The CDR3 spans 16 residues. The ends lost 1 base at V and 5 bases at J; junction bases unmatched: 8. Germline CDR1 is LGHNA and CDR2 is YNFKEQ. The CDR3 nucleotides read TGTGCCAGCAGCCAAGCAGGGCTAGCGGATCACAATGAGCAGTTCTTC. Translated, it gives CASSQAGLADHNEQFF.

The genes are TRBV5-1 and TRBJ2-2, with no clear D. The germline V gene encodes CDR1 SGHRS and CDR2 YFSETQ. Trimming cost V 0 bases and J 8 bases, with 8 bases left between them. The CDR3 is 13 amino acids. CDR3 protein: CASSLAVRGELFF. The CDR3 coding sequence is TGCGCCAGCAGCTTGGCCGTGAGGGGGGAGCTGTTTTTT.

This sequence joins TRBV27 and TRBJ1-5; 9 bases are a match to TRBD1. Unmatched junction bases numbered 15, after V lost 5 bases and J lost 7 bases. The CDR3 sequence is 17 residues long. The germline V gene has CDR1 MNHEY and CDR2 SMNVEV (reference sequence). The CDR3 here is CASSPYRLGTGHQPQHF. CDR3 sequence (DNA): TGTGCCAGCAGTCCCTACCGATTGGGGACAGGGCACCAGCCCCAGCATTTT.

J is TRBJ1-1 and V is TRBV19; no reliable D call. This CDR3 has 12 amino acids. Germline CDR1 and CDR2: LNHDA and SQIVND (reference sequence). The ends were cut back, 3 bases at V and 5 bases at J, with 7 bases in the middle. DNA for the CDR3: TGTGCCAGTAGTATTCCCAGGACTGAAGCTTTCTTT. Translating gives CASSIPRTEAFF.

The gene calls are TRBV27 and TRBJ1-2; TRBD1 agrees at 7 bases. The V and J ends lost 1 base and 0 bases, in that order; junction bases with no gene match: 5. Looked up from germline, CDR1 is MNHEY and CDR2 is SMNVEV (reference sequence). The CDR3 runs 16 residues. The chain's CDR3 is CASSLLGGGANYGYTF. The CDR3 DNA sequence: TGTGCCAGCAGTTTATTAGGGGGCGGAGCTAACTATGGCTACACCTTC.

V and J are TRBV19 and TRBJ2-1; 10 bases fit TRBD2. The CDR3 contains 16 residues. J was trimmed by 8 bases and V by 7 bases; bases with no gene match: 14. The germline gives CDR1 LNHDA, CDR2 SQIVND (reference sequence). DNA of the CDR3: TGTGCCAGTAAGGGGTTCGAGCGGGAGGGCCGCGATGAGCAGTTCTTC. Encoded protein: CASKGFEREGRDEQFF.

V usage is TRBV7-2 and J usage is TRBJ2-1, with 8 positions matching TRBD2. CDR1 and CDR2 from the germline V gene are SGHTA and FQGNSA. Trimming cost V 5 bases and J 4 bases; bases outside gene matches: 4. This CDR3 is built from 14 residues. CDR3 residues: CASSRVAGYNEQFF. CDR3 nucleotide sequence: TGTGCCAGCAGCCGAGTAGCGGGATACAATGAGCAGTTCTTC.

This clone was seen just once. The rearrangement joins TRBV25-1 to TRBJ1-4; 7 nucleotides agree with TRBD1. Germline trimming cut 1 base from V and 0 bases from J; bases unmatched to any gene: 5. CDR3 size: 17 residues. The V gene's germline CDR1 is MGHDK and CDR2 SYGVNS. The CDR3 here is CASSESGTVTTNEKLFF. The CDR3 region has the DNA TGTGCCAGCAGTGAATCTGGGACAGTGACAACTAATGAAAAACTGTTTTTT.

The chain is built from TRBV6-5 and TRBJ1-1; 7 nucleotides match TRBD1. The CDR3 covers 12 residues. Germline CDR1 MNHEY, CDR2 SVGAGI. With V trimmed by 6 bases and J by 8 bases, 6 bases remained unmatched. CDR3 region: CASRNRGAEAFF. Here the CDR3 DNA reads TGTGCCAGCAGGAACAGGGGAGCCGAAGCTTTCTTT.

The V gene is TRBV11-2, the J gene TRBJ2-5, with unresolved D. Trimming shortened V by 1 base and J by 1 base, and 10 bases separated the two germline ends. CDR3 length: 15 residues. Per the germline V gene, CDR1 is SGHAT and CDR2 is FQNNGV. The CDR3 is CASSLGPEIQETQYF. CDR3 coding DNA: TGTGCCAGCAGCTTAGGGCCAGAAATCCAAGAGACCCAGTACTTC.

The chain joins TRBV19 to TRBJ2-2; 7 positions agree with TRBD1. There are 15 residues in the CDR3. V lost 7 bases, J lost 4 bases, and 9 bases stayed unmatched. Germline CDR1 reads LNHDA; CDR2 reads SQIVND (reference sequence). The CDR3 region has the DNA TGTGCCAGTAATAAGAGAGGGGGCATCACCGGGGAGCTGTTTTTT. Protein: CASNKRGGITGELFF.

This sequence joins TRBV6-5 and TRBJ2-5; D could derive from TRBD1 or TRBD2 (5 bases each). Trimming cost V 6 bases and J 5 bases, with 16 bases left between them. Germline V gene sequence: CDR1 MNHEY, CDR2 SVGAGI. The CDR3 loop spans 14 amino acids. The CDR3 region is CASRTSGTTETQYF. For the CDR3, the DNA is TGTGCCAGCAGGACGTCCGGGACCACGGAGACCCAGTACTTC.

V gene TRBV13 combines with J gene TRBJ2-1, with D uncertain. The CDR3 is 11 amino acids. Deletions cut 2 bases from V and 9 bases from J, with 5 bases between. CDR1 and CDR2 (germline): PRHDT, FYEKMQ (reference sequence). CDR3 nucleotide sequence: TGTGCCAGCAGCTTAAGGAGTGAGCAGTTCTTC. Its protein product is CASSLRSEQFF.

This sequence joins TRBV7-9 and TRBJ1-2, with a tentative D call TRBD1 (5 bases). The germline V and J ends were trimmed by 6 bases and 4 bases, with 15 bases remaining between them. Germline loops: CDR1 SEHNR, CDR2 FQNEAQ (reference sequence). CDR3 length: 14 amino acids. The CDR3 protein is CASRPQGSGYGYTF. The CDR3, as DNA: TGTGCCAGCAGGCCCCAGGGTTCGGGCTATGGCTACACCTTC.

The rearrangement uses TRBV5-6 and TRBJ1-1; D may be TRBD1 (5 bases). This CDR3 region has 13 residues. CDR1 is SGHDT, CDR2 YYEEEE, per germline. V was shortened by 4 bases and J by 0 bases, with 7 bases between the two germline ends. The CDR3 is CASSMGLNTEAFF. The CDR3 nucleotides read TGTGCCAGCAGCATGGGACTGAACACTGAAGCTTTCTTT. Filled out from reference TRBV5-6 and TRBJ1-1, the complete variable domain reads DAGVTQSPTHLIKTRGQQVTLRCSPKSGHDTVSWYQQALGQGPQFIFQYYEEEERQRGNFPDRFSGHQFPNYSSELNVNALLLGDSALYLCASSMGLNTEAFFGQGTRLTVV.

The chain recombines TRBV5-1 with TRBJ2-5, with D maybe TRBD2 (5 bases). Trimming removed 0 bases from V and 5 bases from J, with 8 bases in between. Germline CDR1 is SGHRS and CDR2 is YFSETQ. This CDR3 has 13 residues. The CDR3, as DNA: TGCGCCAGCAGCTTGGTTAGCGACGAGACCCAGTACTTC. The encoded protein is CASSLVSDETQYF.

The rearrangement links TRBV9 to TRBJ2-3; D may be TRBD1 or TRBD2 (5 bases each). The V end was cut by 8 bases, the J end by 2 bases, with 12 bases between. Germline-derived CDR1 and CDR2 are SGDLS and YYNGEE. The CDR3 covers 13 residues. This chain's CDR3 is CASEDGATDTQYF. The DNA of the CDR3 is TGTGCCAGTGAGGACGGGGCCACAGATACGCAGTATTTT.

As for this clone: Other DNA sequences from this sample encode an identical CDR3 as well. The chain recombines TRBV4-1 with TRBJ1-2; D remains unclear. V lost 1 base and J 3 bases, leaving 6 bases between the germline ends. The CDR3 sequence is 13 residues long. CDR1 and CDR2 (germline): MGHRA, YSYEKL. The CDR3 sequence: CASSQASYYGYTF. For the CDR3, the DNA is TGCGCCAGCAGCCAAGCGTCCTACTATGGCTACACCTTC.

V gene TRBV9 combines with J gene TRBJ1-2, with D unresolved. The V and J ends lost 0 bases and 4 bases respectively, with 10 bases between them. The CDR3 covers 14 residues. Per the germline V gene, CDR1 is SGDLS and CDR2 is YYNGEE. The CDR3 spells CASSVAGGIYGYTF. CDR3 nucleotide sequence: TGTGCCAGCAGCGTAGCTGGAGGGATCTATGGCTACACCTTC.

The chain links TRBV6-4 to TRBJ2-2; 7 positions agree with TRBD1. The ends lost 4 bases at V and 7 bases at J; junction bases unmatched: 3. CDR1 is MRHNA and CDR2 is SNTAGT in the germline V gene. This CDR3 is built from 13 residues. The CDR3 DNA sequence: TGTGCCAGCAGTGTACAGGGGAACGGGGAGCTGTTTTTT. Encoded protein: CASSVQGNGELFF.

The CDR3 nucleotides are TGTGCCAGCAGCTTTTCGGACGGCGCCTACGAGCAGTACTTC. Protein product: CASSFSDGAYEQYF. This chain uses TRBV7-8 with TRBJ2-7; D ambiguous. The CDR3 has 14 amino acids. Per the germline V gene, CDR1 is SGHVS and CDR2 is FQNEAQ. Trimming stripped 3 bases from V and 2 bases from J, with 11 bases between.

The chain couples TRBV2 to TRBJ1-1; no reliable D call. The V gene's germline CDR1 is SNHLY and CDR2 FYNNEI. The germline V and J ends were trimmed by 6 bases and 0 bases, with 11 bases remaining between them. This CDR3 has 14 amino acids. In DNA form, the CDR3 reads TGTGCCAGCAGCAGGACGATGATGAACACTGAAGCTTTCTTT. It specifies CASSRTMMNTEAFF.

The V call is TRBV19, the J call TRBJ1-2, with D possibly matching TRBD1 (5 bases). This CDR3 has 14 residues. The germline V gene has CDR1 LNHDA and CDR2 SQIVND (reference sequence). V was trimmed by 4 bases and J by 2 bases, leaving 11 bases between them. The CDR3 here is CASSRMGRNYGYTF. The DNA for the CDR3 is TGTGCCAGTAGTAGAATGGGACGGAACTATGGCTACACCTTC.